This T cell receptor beta chain comes out of a study of shared clonotypes between healthy human individuals. As for the study in general: A few men and a couple of women, aged 18 to 49, were donors.

CD4+ cells were split into CD45RA+ naive and CD45RA-negative memory subsets. V lost 0 bases and J lost 5, with 11 bases in between. CDR1 and CDR2 from the germline V gene are SGHAT and FQNNGV. The CDR3 is made up of 15 amino acids. Findings of the study overall: Estimated richness was generally greater in naive than memory subsets.

Original methodology: Filtering differed since immunoSEQ provided only junctions, with no quality scores. Produced via immunoSEQ multiplex PCR; TCRdb's table is partial and in-frame only. Clone size and the V and J calls come from that table; the DNA yielded D and trimming. The data hold over a million clones, with about 75% observed a single time. Points on this clone: The antigen remains undetermined.

This chain connects TRBV11-2 to TRBJ2-4; no reliable D call. The material sequenced was memory CD4+ T cells sorted from blood. Subset described: CD45RA-negative fraction. The receptor was isolated from a man younger than 30 in good health. The CDR3 nucleotides read TGTGCCAGCAGCTTAGATATAGGGTACGAAAACATTCAGTACTTC. Protein: CASSLDIGYENIQYF.